The 25 T cell receptor beta chains listed next were all sequenced from one sample in a study of shared clonotypes between healthy human individuals. Terminally differentiated effector memory CD45RA+ cells were excluded by CCR7 positive selection of CD45RO-negative cells. TCRdb's copy holds only in-frame clones and misses some; the assay was immunoSEQ multiplex PCR. The sample holds just over 2,000,000 clones, less than 95% seen once. Sample: naive CD8+ T cells sorted from blood. The receptors come from a man between 18 and 29 years old in good health.

As for this clone: Within the sample, other DNA sequences also encode this same CDR3. This chain connects TRBV28 to TRBJ1-1, with D tentatively TRBD1 (5 bases). Germline V gene lookup returns CDR1 MDHEN and CDR2 SYDVKM. The germline V and J ends were trimmed by 5 bases and 4 bases, with 5 bases remaining between them. The CDR3 runs to 11 residues. Here the CDR3 DNA reads TGTGCCAGCAGTGGGGGCACTGAAGCTTTCTTT. Translation: CASSGGTEAFF.

This chain uses TRBV7-8 with TRBJ2-1; D gene unclear. The V end was cut by 1 base, the J end by 3 bases, with 10 bases between. Germline assignment: CDR1 SGHVS and CDR2 FQNEAQ. The CDR3 runs 15 residues. The CDR3 bases are TGTGCCAGCAGCTTAGGGTGGGGTTACTACAATGAGCAGTTCTTC. Translation: CASSLGWGYYNEQFF.

The chain employs TRBV15 and TRBJ2-2; the D gene is possibly TRBD2 (6 bases). Trimming left V 9 bases short and J 4 bases short, with 15 bases between. The length of the CDR3 is 14 residues. Germline values: CDR1 LNHNV, CDR2 YYDKDF (reference sequence). The CDR3 DNA is TGTGCCACTGGGTTGCCGGAGGGCACCGGGGAGCTGTTTTTT. Its protein product is CATGLPEGTGELFF.

V usage is TRBV5-6 and J usage is TRBJ2-1, with D unclear. The CDR3 has 14 residues. V lost 0 bases to trimming and J lost 6 bases, with 10 bases between them. CDR1 is SGHDT and CDR2 is YYEEEE in the germline V gene. CDR3 nucleotide sequence: TGTGCCAGCAGCTTGGCGACCGGTTCCAATGAGCAGTTCTTC. It is translated as CASSLATGSNEQFF.

V gene TRBV7-9 combines with J gene TRBJ2-4; D is perhaps TRBD2 (5 bases). The CDR3 totals 14 residues. Trimming took 5 bases from V and 8 from J, leaving 16 bases between them. Germline CDR1 SEHNR, CDR2 FQNEAQ (reference sequence). The CDR3 region has the DNA TGTGCCAGCAGCGTACTTAATCGGGAAGACATTCAGTACTTC. Protein sequence: CASSVLNREDIQYF.

The V and J genes are TRBV6-5 and TRBJ2-5; no definite D call. The CDR3 contains 14 residues. Trimming left V 4 bases short and J 0 bases short, with 9 bases between. Germline V gene data show CDR1 as MNHEY and CDR2 as SVGAGI. This CDR3 is CASSFTAYQETQYF. DNA for the CDR3: TGTGCCAGCAGTTTCACTGCCTACCAAGAGACCCAGTACTTC.

This chain connects TRBV11-2 to TRBJ2-1, with D unclear. V dropped 3 bases and J dropped 3 bases, with 12 bases sitting between them. This CDR3 spans 15 amino acids. CDR1 is SGHAT and CDR2 is FQNNGV in the germline V gene. The CDR3 region has the DNA TGTGCCAGCAGCTTGGAACTGACGAGCTACAATGAGCAGTTCTTC. This sequence encodes CASSLELTSYNEQFF.

The chain uses TRBV30 and TRBJ1-6, with 10 bases identical to TRBD1. Germline CDR1 and CDR2: GTSNPN and SVGIG (reference sequence). With 3 bases clipped from V and 8 bases from J, the junction kept 1 base outside the gene matches. CDR3 length: 13 residues. The CDR3 coding sequence is TGTGCCTGGAGGGACAGGGGGGATTCACCCCTCCACTTT. Amino acids: CAWRDRGDSPLHF.

The V and J genes are TRBV7-9 and TRBJ2-5; D might be TRBD1 (6 bases). Germline V gives CDR1 SEHNR, CDR2 FQNEAQ (reference sequence). The V gene lost 5 bases and the J gene lost 3 bases, with 25 bases spanning the gap. This CDR3 has 18 amino acids. The CDR3 sequence is CASSILRDTRLLEETQYF. The CDR3 DNA reads TGTGCCAGCAGCATACTACGGGACACAAGGTTATTAGAAGAGACCCAGTACTTC. Variable domain in full (rest from reference TRBV7-9 and TRBJ2-5): DTGVSQNPRHKITKRGQNVTFRCDPISEHNRLYWYRQTLGQGPEFLTYFQNEAQLEKSRLLSDRFSAERPKGSFSTLEIQRTEQGDSAMYLCASSILRDTRLLEETQYFGPGTRLLVL.

This rearrangement joins TRBV4-1 to TRBJ2-1; tentative D call: TRBD2 (6 bases). V lost 3 bases and J 9 bases, leaving 18 bases between the germline ends. The CDR3 runs 15 residues. CDR1 and CDR2 from the germline V gene are MGHRA and YSYEKL. The CDR3 sequence: CASSHRDGLLGEQFF. CDR3 bases: TGCGCCAGCAGCCACCGGGACGGACTACTAGGTGAGCAGTTCTTC.

The chain carries TRBV10-2 and TRBJ2-7, with D perhaps being TRBD1 or TRBD2 (5 bases each). Germline assignment: CDR1 WSHSY and CDR2 SAAADI. The V and J ends lost 4 bases and 3 bases respectively, with 16 bases between them. The CDR3 totals 15 residues. CDR3 sequence reads: CASSGRAGTNYEQYF. CDR3 DNA: TGCGCCAGCAGTGGGCGGGCAGGGACCAACTACGAGCAGTACTTC.

The chain couples TRBV6-5 to TRBJ1-2; D might be TRBD1 (5 bases). The CDR3 contains 15 residues. Looked up from germline, CDR1 is MNHEY and CDR2 is SVGAGI. V lost 10 bases and J 7 bases, leaving 25 bases between the germline ends. The CDR3 reads CATTWKEEGATGYTF. For the CDR3, the DNA is TGTGCCACCACTTGGAAGGAGGAAGGGGCTACTGGCTACACCTTC.

The CDR3 protein is CASSLTDYEQYF. As DNA, the CDR3 is TGTGCCAGCAGCTTAACAGACTACGAGCAGTACTTC. This sequence joins TRBV11-1 and TRBJ2-7; D is unresolved. The CDR3 contains 12 residues. Trimming cost V 2 bases and J 3 bases, with 5 bases left between them. In germline, CDR1 is SGHAT, CDR2 FQDESV (reference sequence).

The V gene is TRBV30, the J gene TRBJ2-1, with TRBD2 identical over 8 bases. Germline-derived CDR1 and CDR2 are GTSNPN and SVGIG (reference sequence). Unmatched junction bases numbered 7, after V lost 2 bases and J lost 10 bases. This CDR3 is 13 amino acids long. CDR3 in amino acids: CAWSPIAGMEQFF. The CDR3 DNA sequence: TGTGCCTGGAGTCCAATAGCGGGAATGGAGCAGTTCTTC.

The rearrangement uses TRBV15 and TRBJ2-1, with TRBD1 matching over 8 bases. V was pared by 7 bases and J by 7 bases, with 9 bases of the junction left unmatched. The CDR3 runs to 14 residues. Germline V gene data show CDR1 as LNHNV and CDR2 as YYDKDF (reference sequence). The CDR3 is CATNPTGDWNEQFF. The DNA of the CDR3 is TGTGCCACCAACCCGACAGGGGATTGGAATGAGCAGTTCTTC.

The chain is built from TRBV30 and TRBJ2-7; no reliable D call. CDR1 GTSNPN and CDR2 SVGIG come from the germline V gene (reference sequence). The germline V and J ends were trimmed by 4 bases and 3 bases, with 7 bases remaining between them. The CDR3 sequence is 11 residues long. CDR3 residues: CAWTSDYEQYF. The CDR3 DNA follows: TGTGCCTGGACCTCGGACTACGAGCAGTACTTC.

This sequence joins TRBV29-1 and TRBJ2-5; 9 bases are shared with TRBD1. The CDR3 sequence is 14 residues long. Germline values: CDR1 SQVTM, CDR2 ANQGSEA. The V segment lost 6 bases and the J segment 4 bases; nucleotides outside the gene matches: 9. DNA for the CDR3: TGCAGCGTGCATAACAGGGGGCGCGGAGAGACCCAGTACTTC. This sequence encodes CSVHNRGRGETQYF.

V gene TRBV4-1 combines with J gene TRBJ2-5; D call uncertain. The ends were cut back, 0 bases at V and 5 bases at J, with 13 bases in the middle. This CDR3 comprises 15 residues. CDR1 is MGHRA and CDR2 is YSYEKL in the germline V gene. The CDR3 region is CASSQEKWGWETQYF. The CDR3 region has the DNA TGCGCCAGCAGCCAAGAAAAGTGGGGTTGGGAGACCCAGTACTTC.

The genes are TRBV28 and TRBJ2-5; TRBD1 aligns across 7 bases. This CDR3 region has 17 residues. Germline V gene sequence: CDR1 MDHEN, CDR2 SYDVKM. V lost 3 bases to trimming and J lost 2 bases; unmatched junction nucleotides: 12. The CDR3 sequence: CASSFLGTAHLQETQYF. Here the CDR3 DNA reads TGTGCCAGCAGTTTCCTCGGGACAGCTCATTTACAAGAGACCCAGTACTTC.

V and J are TRBV27 and TRBJ2-7; the match to TRBD1 covers 9 bases. CDR1 is MNHEY, CDR2 SMNVEV, per germline (reference sequence). The CDR3 consists of 16 residues. The V segment lost 5 bases and the J segment 4 bases; nucleotides outside the gene matches: 12. The CDR3 reads CASSPSFGTGMYEQYF. The CDR3 region has the DNA TGTGCCAGCAGTCCATCGTTTGGGACAGGGATGTACGAGCAGTACTTC.

The J gene is TRBJ2-7, the V gene TRBV7-9; TRBD1 is a possible D gene (6 bases). The CDR3 consists of 16 residues. CDR1 SEHNR and CDR2 FQNEAQ come from the germline V gene (reference sequence). Trimming removed 4 bases from V and 0 bases from J, with 16 bases in between. The CDR3 here is CASSSTGTPSSYEQYF. CDR3 coding DNA: TGTGCCAGCAGCTCGACGGGGACACCGAGCTCCTACGAGCAGTACTTC.

The rearrangement uses TRBV4-3 and TRBJ2-1; 7 positions agree with TRBD2. V shed 2 bases, J shed 7 bases, and the junction held 8 bases outside the gene matches. The CDR3 spans 15 residues. Germline-derived CDR1 and CDR2 are LGHNA and YSLEER. CDR3: CASSQNPGGLNEQFF. In DNA, the CDR3 is TGCGCCAGCAGCCAAAACCCGGGAGGATTGAATGAGCAGTTCTTC.

The CDR3 loop reads CASSEGWSADYGYTF. The CDR3 DNA sequence: TGTGCCAGCAGTGAAGGGTGGAGCGCTGACTATGGCTACACCTTC. This chain joins TRBV6-1 and TRBJ1-2, with D unresolved. CDR1 MNHNS and CDR2 SASEGT come from the germline V gene. CDR3 length: 15 amino acids. The germline V and J ends were trimmed by 1 base and 3 bases, with 12 bases remaining between them.

V gene TRBV6-5 combines with J gene TRBJ2-2, with 8 bases that match TRBD1. The germline CDR1 and CDR2 sequences are MNHEY and SVGAGI. Trimming removed 2 bases from V and 4 bases from J; junction bases left unmatched: 6. The CDR3 is 16 amino acids. The CDR3: CASSYRRQGSTGELFF. The CDR3 nucleotides read TGTGCCAGCAGTTACCGCCGACAGGGGAGCACCGGGGAGCTGTTTTTT.

The chain links TRBV30 to TRBJ2-3, with 9 positions matching TRBD2. Unmatched junction bases numbered 14, after V lost 2 bases and J lost 2 bases. Germline lookup yields CDR1 GTSNPN and CDR2 SVGIG (reference sequence). The CDR3 sequence is 18 residues long. The CDR3 reads CAWSPRLAGGPYTDTQYF. The CDR3 region has the DNA TGTGCCTGGAGTCCGCGCCTGGCGGGAGGGCCTTACACAGATACGCAGTATTTT.